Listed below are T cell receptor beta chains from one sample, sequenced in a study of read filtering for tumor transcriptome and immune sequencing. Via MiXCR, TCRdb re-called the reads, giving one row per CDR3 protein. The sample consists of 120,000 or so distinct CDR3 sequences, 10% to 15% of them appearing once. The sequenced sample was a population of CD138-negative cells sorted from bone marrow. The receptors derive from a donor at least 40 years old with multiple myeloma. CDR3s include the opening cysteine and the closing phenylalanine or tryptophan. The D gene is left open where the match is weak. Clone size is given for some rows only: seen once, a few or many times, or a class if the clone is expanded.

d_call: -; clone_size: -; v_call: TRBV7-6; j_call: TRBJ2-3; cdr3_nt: TGTGCCAGCAGCACCTTCGGGGGCCAGGATACGCAGTATTTT; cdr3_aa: CASSTFGGQDTQYF
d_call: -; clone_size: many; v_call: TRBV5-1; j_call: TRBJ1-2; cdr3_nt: TGCGCCAGCAGCTTGAGCCCTCAACAGGACTATGGCTACACCTTC; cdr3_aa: CASSLSPQQDYGYTF
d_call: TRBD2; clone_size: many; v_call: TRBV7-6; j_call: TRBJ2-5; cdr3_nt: TGTGCCAGCAGTTCCCCGCGGGGGTCCCAAGAGACCCAGTACTTC; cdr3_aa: CASSSPRGSQETQYF
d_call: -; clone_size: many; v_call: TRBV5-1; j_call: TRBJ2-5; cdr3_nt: TGCGCCAGCAGCTTGGATGGGGATCCCCAAGAGACCCAGTACTTC; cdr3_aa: CASSLDGDPQETQYF
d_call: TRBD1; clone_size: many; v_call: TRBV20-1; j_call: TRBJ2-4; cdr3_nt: TGCAGTGCGCAGGGGGGACAGGGGTGGACCAAAAACATTCAGTACTTC; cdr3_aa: CSAQGGQGWTKNIQYF
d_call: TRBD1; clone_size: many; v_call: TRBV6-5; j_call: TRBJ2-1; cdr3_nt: TGTGCCAGCACCCACGACAGGGACCCCTACAATGAGCAGTTCTTC; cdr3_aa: CASTHDRDPYNEQFF
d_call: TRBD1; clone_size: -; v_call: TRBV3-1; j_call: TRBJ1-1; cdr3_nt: TGTGCCAGCAGCCGGTTCGGGACAGTGAACACTGAAGCTTTCTTT; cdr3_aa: CASSRFGTVNTEAFF
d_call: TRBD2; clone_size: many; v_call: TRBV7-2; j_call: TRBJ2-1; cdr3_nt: TGTGCCAGCAGCTTAGTGGGACTAGCGGGTGTCCATGAGCAGTTCTTC; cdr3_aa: CASSLVGLAGVHEQFF
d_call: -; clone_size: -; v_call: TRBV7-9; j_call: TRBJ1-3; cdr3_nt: TGTGCCAGCAGCTTACTCGTCTCGGCAGGGGCTTCTGGAAACACCATATATTTT; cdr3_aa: CASSLLVSAGASGNTIYF
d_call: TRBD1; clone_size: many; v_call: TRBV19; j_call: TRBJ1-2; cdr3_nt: TGTGCCAGTAGTGGGGACAGGGCCAACTATGGCTACACCTTC; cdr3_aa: CASSGDRANYGYTF
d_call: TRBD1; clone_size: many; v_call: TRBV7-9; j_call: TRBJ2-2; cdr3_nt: TGTGCCAGCAGCCGGACAGGGGGAGACACCGGGGAGCTGTTTTTT; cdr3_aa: CASSRTGGDTGELFF
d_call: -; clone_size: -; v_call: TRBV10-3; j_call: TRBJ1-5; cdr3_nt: TGTGCCATCAGTGAGTCAGGGCAGGAGGCTCAGCTCCAGCATTTT; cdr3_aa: CAISESGQEAQLQHF
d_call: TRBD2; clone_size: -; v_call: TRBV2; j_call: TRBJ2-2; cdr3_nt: TGTGCCAGCAAACTCCTAGCGGGGATCACCGGGGAGCTGTTTTTT; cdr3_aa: CASKLLAGITGELFF
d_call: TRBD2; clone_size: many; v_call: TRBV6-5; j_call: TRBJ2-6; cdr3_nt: TGTGCCAGCATGGTAGCGGGGGTTGTCTCTGGGGCCAACGTCCTGACTTTC; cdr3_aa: CASMVAGVVSGANVLTF
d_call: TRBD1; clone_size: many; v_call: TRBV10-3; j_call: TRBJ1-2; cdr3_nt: TGTGCCATCAGCCGACAGGGTAGTCGTGATGGCTACACCTTC; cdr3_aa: CAISRQGSRDGYTF
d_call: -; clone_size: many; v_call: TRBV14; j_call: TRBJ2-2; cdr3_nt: TGTGCCAGCAGCGTATTTAGGGGCACCGGGGAGCTGTTTTTT; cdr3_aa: CASSVFRGTGELFF
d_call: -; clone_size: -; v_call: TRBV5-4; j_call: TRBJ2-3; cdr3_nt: TGTGCCAGCAGCATCGACAACACAGATACGCAGTATTTT; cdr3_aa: CASSIDNTDTQYF
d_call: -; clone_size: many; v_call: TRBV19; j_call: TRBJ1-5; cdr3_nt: TGTGCCAGTAGTGCAGGACATAATCAGCCCCAGCATTTT; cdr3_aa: CASSAGHNQPQHF
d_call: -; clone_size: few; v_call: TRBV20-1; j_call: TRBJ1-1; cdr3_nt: TGCAGTTTCATCGGGGGCGTCACTGAAGCTTTCTTT; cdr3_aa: CSFIGGVTEAFF
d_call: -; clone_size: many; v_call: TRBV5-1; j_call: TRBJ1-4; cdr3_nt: TGCGCCAGCAGCTTGAACAGCCGCGGGGGCACTAATGAAAAACTGTTTTTT; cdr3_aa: CASSLNSRGGTNEKLFF
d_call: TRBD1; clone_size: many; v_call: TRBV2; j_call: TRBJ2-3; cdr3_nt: TGTGCCAGCAGCGAGACAGGGGGCGCGTCAGATACGCAGTATTTT; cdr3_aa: CASSETGGASDTQYF
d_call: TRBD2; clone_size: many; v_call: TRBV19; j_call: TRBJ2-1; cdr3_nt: TGTGCCAGTAGTTTCGGGACTAGCGGGGGAAAGGAGCAGTTCTTC; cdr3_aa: CASSFGTSGGKEQFF
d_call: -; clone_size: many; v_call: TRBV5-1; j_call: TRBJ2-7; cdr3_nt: TGCGCCAGCAGCTTGACGGGACTTGACACCTACGAGCAGTACTTC; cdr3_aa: CASSLTGLDTYEQYF
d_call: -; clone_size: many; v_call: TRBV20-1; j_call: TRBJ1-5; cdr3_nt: TGCAGTGCTAGTTGGGGCGGCAATCAGCCCCAGCATTTT; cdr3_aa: CSASWGGNQPQHF
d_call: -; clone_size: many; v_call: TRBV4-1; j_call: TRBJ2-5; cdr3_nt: TGCGCCAGCAGCCTACGGGACTCGGTGATAGAGACCCAGTACTTC; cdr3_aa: CASSLRDSVIETQYF
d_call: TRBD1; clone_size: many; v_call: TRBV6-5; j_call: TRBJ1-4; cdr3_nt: TGTGCCAGCAGTTACACGAACAGGGGCCCTGAAAAACTGTTTTTT; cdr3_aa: CASSYTNRGPEKLFF
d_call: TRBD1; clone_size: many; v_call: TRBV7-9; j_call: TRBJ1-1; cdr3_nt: TGTGCCAGCAGCGCCTCCGGGACAGTCGCTGAAGCTTTCTTT; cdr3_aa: CASSASGTVAEAFF
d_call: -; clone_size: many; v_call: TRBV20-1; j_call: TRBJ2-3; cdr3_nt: TGCAGTGCTAGCAGGGACGGAACAGATACGCAGTATTTT; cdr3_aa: CSASRDGTDTQYF
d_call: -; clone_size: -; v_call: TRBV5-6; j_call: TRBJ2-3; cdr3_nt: TGTGCCAGCAGCGGGAGCGGACATCGCACAGATACGCAGTATTTT; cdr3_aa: CASSGSGHRTDTQYF
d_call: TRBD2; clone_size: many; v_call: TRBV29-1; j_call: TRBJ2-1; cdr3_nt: TGCAGCGCCGACCCGACTAGCACTGAGCAGTTCTTC; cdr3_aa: CSADPTSTEQFF
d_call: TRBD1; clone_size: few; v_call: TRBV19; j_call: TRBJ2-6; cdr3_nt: TGTGCCAGTAGCCAGGGGGCGCTTGGGGCCAACGTCCTGACTTTC; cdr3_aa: CASSQGALGANVLTF
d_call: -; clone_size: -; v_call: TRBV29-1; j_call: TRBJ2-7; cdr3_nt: TGCAGCGTCACCGGGACGGGCTCCCACGAGCAGTACTTC; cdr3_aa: CSVTGTGSHEQYF
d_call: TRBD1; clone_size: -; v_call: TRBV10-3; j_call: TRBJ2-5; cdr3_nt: TGTGCCATCAGTGAGAAACTCGGGACAGGGATACAAGAGACCCAGTACTTC; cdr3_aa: CAISEKLGTGIQETQYF
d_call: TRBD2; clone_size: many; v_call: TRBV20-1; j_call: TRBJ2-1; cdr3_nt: TGCAGTGGGAAGAGCGGGAGGGCCCTCGATGAGCAGTTCTTC; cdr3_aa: CSGKSGRALDEQFF
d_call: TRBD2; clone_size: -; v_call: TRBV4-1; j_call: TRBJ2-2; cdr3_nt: TGCGCCAGCAGCTCTGCTAGCGGGGGGAACATCGGGGAGCTGTTTTTT; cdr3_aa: CASSSASGGNIGELFF
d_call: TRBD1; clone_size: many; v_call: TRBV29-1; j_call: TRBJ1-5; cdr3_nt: TGCAGCGTTGGAGACAGGGGCAATCAGCCCCAGCATTTT; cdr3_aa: CSVGDRGNQPQHF
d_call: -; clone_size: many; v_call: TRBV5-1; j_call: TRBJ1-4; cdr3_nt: TGCGCCAGCAGCCGGACATCAACTAATGAAAAACTGTTTTTT; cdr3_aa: CASSRTSTNEKLFF
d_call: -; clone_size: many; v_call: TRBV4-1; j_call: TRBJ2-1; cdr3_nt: TGCGCCAGCAGCGACGAACCCGTCATTGTCACCAATGAGCAGTTCTTC; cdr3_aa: CASSDEPVIVTNEQFF
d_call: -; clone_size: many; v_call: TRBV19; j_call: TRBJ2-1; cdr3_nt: TGTGCCAGTAGTATTACAGGTAGCTCCTACAATGAGCAGTTCTTC; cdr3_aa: CASSITGSSYNEQFF
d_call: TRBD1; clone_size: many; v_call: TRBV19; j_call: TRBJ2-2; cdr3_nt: TGTGCCAGTAGTAGGACCGACAGGGGCGCGAACACCGGGGAGCTGTTTTTT; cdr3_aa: CASSRTDRGANTGELFF
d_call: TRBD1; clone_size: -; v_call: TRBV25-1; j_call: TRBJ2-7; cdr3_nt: TGTGCCAGCAGTGAAGGCATACAGGGGTCGGGCTACGAGCAGTACTTC; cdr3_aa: CASSEGIQGSGYEQYF
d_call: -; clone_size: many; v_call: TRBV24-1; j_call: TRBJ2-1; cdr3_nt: TGTGCCACCGAGACTAGTGTGGGCTCGCGTGAGCAGTTCTTC; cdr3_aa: CATETSVGSREQFF
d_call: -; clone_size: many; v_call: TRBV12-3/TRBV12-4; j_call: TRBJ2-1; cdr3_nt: TGTGCCAGCAGTCAATCCCGTTCAGGTGGTGAGCAGTTCTTC; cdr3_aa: CASSQSRSGGEQFF
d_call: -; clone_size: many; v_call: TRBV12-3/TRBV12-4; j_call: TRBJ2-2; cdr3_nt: TGTGCCAGCAGTTTAGAACGCAGTTACACCGGGGAGCTGTTTTTT; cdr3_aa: CASSLERSYTGELFF
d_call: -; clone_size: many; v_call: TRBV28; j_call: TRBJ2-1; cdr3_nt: TGTGCCAGCAGCCTCCCCGGGCCACAGTTCTTC; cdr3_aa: CASSLPGPQFF
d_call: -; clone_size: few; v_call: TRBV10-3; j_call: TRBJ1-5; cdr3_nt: TGTGCCATCAGTCAAGGGACGGGACAGCCCCAGCATTTT; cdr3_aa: CAISQGTGQPQHF